These 21 T cell receptor beta chains were sequenced from one sample in a study of technical replicates of blood from a handful of donors. TCRdb keeps only in-frame clones here, not all; method: immunoSEQ multiplex PCR. Here the sample spans fewer than 100,000 clones, around nine tenths being singletons. The sample taken for sequencing was T cells isolated from PBMCs. These receptors were obtained from a human donor in good health.

The V and J genes are TRBV5-1 and TRBJ2-3, with 10 bases identical to TRBD2. V gave up 4 bases and J gave up 0 bases; unmatched junction bases: 2. This CDR3 comprises 15 residues. CDR1 and CDR2 from the germline V gene are SGHRS and YFSETQ. DNA for the CDR3: TGCGCCAGCAGCACTAGCGGGGCTAGCACAGATACGCAGTATTTT. It codes for CASSTSGASTDTQYF.

The chain combines TRBV28 with TRBJ2-7; 8 bases line up with TRBD1. Germline V gene data show CDR1 as MDHEN and CDR2 as SYDVKM. The CDR3 is made up of 14 amino acids. The V segment lost 6 bases and the J segment 2 bases; nucleotides outside the gene matches: 6. This CDR3 is CASSHRTGPYEQYF. CDR3 coding DNA: TGTGCCAGCAGCCACAGGACAGGGCCCTACGAGCAGTACTTC.

The V call is TRBV9, the J call TRBJ2-7; 8 nucleotides align to TRBD1. Germline lookup yields CDR1 SGDLS and CDR2 YYNGEE. V gave up 3 bases and J gave up 5 bases; unmatched junction bases: 7. This CDR3 has 14 amino acids. The DNA of the CDR3 is TGTGCCAGCAGCGCTCGACAGGGGTCCCACGAGCAGTACTTC. This encodes CASSARQGSHEQYF.

J is TRBJ1-6 and V is TRBV11-2, with D maybe TRBD1 (5 bases). CDR1 and CDR2 from the germline V gene are SGHAT and FQNNGV. Trimming shortened V by 0 bases and J by 8 bases, and 14 bases separated the two germline ends. The CDR3 totals 16 residues. As DNA, the CDR3 is TGTGCCAGCAGCTTAGATCCGAGCTGGGGGGATTCACCCCTCCACTTT. It specifies CASSLDPSWGDSPLHF.

This sequence joins TRBV7-9 and TRBJ2-1; D is undetermined. Trimming took 1 base from V and 9 from J, leaving 4 bases between them. Germline loops: CDR1 SEHNR, CDR2 FQNEAQ (reference sequence). The CDR3 sequence is 11 residues long. This chain's CDR3 is CASSLDSEQFF. The CDR3 DNA reads as TGTGCCAGCAGCTTAGATAGTGAGCAGTTCTTC. Drawing the rest from reference TRBV7-9 and TRBJ2-1, the complete variable domain is DTGVSQNPRHKITKRGQNVTFRCDPISEHNRLYWYRQTLGQGPEFLTYFQNEAQLEKSRLLSDRFSAERPKGSFSTLEIQRTEQGDSAMYLCASSLDSEQFFGPGTRLTVL.

This clone appeared a single time. The V call is TRBV5-1, the J call TRBJ2-7; a weak D match, TRBD2 (5 bases). This CDR3 spans 15 amino acids. The V gene's germline CDR1 is SGHRS and CDR2 YFSETQ. V lost 4 bases and J lost 1, with 15 bases in between. CDR3 DNA sequence: TGCGCCAGCAGCGCCGAGAGCGGCCAATCCTACGAGCAGTACTTC. This sequence encodes CASSAESGQSYEQYF.

V usage is TRBV2 and J usage is TRBJ2-7; 7 bases line up with TRBD1. The J segment lost 0 bases and the V segment lost 8 bases, leaving 1 base of the junction unmatched. The CDR3 length is 12 residues. From germline, CDR1 is SNHLY and CDR2 FYNNEI. For the CDR3, the DNA is TGTGCCAGCGGGACAGACTCCTACGAGCAGTACTTC. Translated: CASGTDSYEQYF.

The chain recombines TRBV25-1 with TRBJ1-1; no firm D call. Per the germline V gene, CDR1 is MGHDK and CDR2 is SYGVNS. Deletions cut 1 base from V and 11 bases from J, with 14 bases between. This CDR3 contains 13 residues. The chain's CDR3 is CASSEFGASLAFF. Here the CDR3 DNA reads TGTGCCAGCAGTGAATTTGGTGCGTCTTTGGCTTTCTTT.

The CDR3 DNA sequence: TGCAGCGTTGTGGACAGGGATAGCAATCAGCCCCAGCATTTT. This translates into CSVVDRDSNQPQHF. The chain links TRBV29-1 to TRBJ1-5; TRBD1 matches at 8 bases. The CDR3 is 14 amino acids. CDR1 SQVTM and CDR2 ANQGSEA come from the germline V gene. With V trimmed by 4 bases and J by 0 bases, 2 bases remained unmatched.

The rearrangement links TRBV9 to TRBJ2-3, with a possible D match to TRBD2 (5 bases). Trimming removed 6 bases from V and 2 bases from J, with 13 bases in between. This CDR3 region has 14 residues. From germline, CDR1 is SGDLS and CDR2 YYNGEE. CDR3 sequence reads: CASNPGLATDTQYF. CDR3 coding DNA: TGTGCCAGCAACCCCGGACTGGCCACAGATACGCAGTATTTT.

This chain uses TRBV5-8 with TRBJ2-1; 9 bases are a match to TRBD2. This CDR3 contains 15 residues. With 5 bases clipped from V and 7 bases from J, the junction kept 10 bases outside the gene matches. Per the germline V gene, CDR1 is SGHTS and CDR2 is YDEGEE. In DNA form, the CDR3 reads TGTGCCAGCAGAGAAGGGGGCGGGAGGGTGAATGAGCAGTTCTTC. Translating it yields CASREGGGRVNEQFF.

V and J are TRBV13 and TRBJ2-6, with 9 bases lining up with TRBD2. The CDR3 has 21 residues. Germline CDR1 and CDR2: PRHDT and FYEKMQ (reference sequence). V lost 0 bases to trimming and J lost 2 bases; unmatched junction nucleotides: 14. The CDR3 nucleotides are TGTGCCAGCAGCTTAGGCCGGTGGGGAGGGACTAGCCTTCCTGGGGCCAACGTCCTGACTTTC. Its protein product is CASSLGRWGGTSLPGANVLTF.

V gene TRBV7-6 combines with J gene TRBJ1-2; 9 bases align to TRBD1. The germline gives CDR1 SGHVS, CDR2 FNYEAQ. CDR3 length equals 16 residues. Germline trimming cut 5 bases from V and 6 bases from J; bases unmatched to any gene: 13. This chain's CDR3 is CASSRRVGQGKHGYTF. In DNA, the CDR3 is TGTGCCAGCAGCCGTCGAGTAGGACAGGGGAAACATGGCTACACCTTC.

The chain carries TRBV7-9 and TRBJ1-2, with D hard to call. V was trimmed by 1 base and J by 4 bases, leaving 10 bases between them. The CDR3 runs to 14 residues. The V gene's germline CDR1 is SEHNR and CDR2 FQNEAQ (reference sequence). CDR3 in amino acids: CASSLGGSGYGYTF. The DNA of the CDR3 is TGTGCCAGCAGCTTAGGAGGGTCTGGCTATGGCTACACCTTC.

This clone was seen just once. The rearrangement joins TRBV9 to TRBJ1-1; 7 bases align to TRBD1. Germline V gene sequence: CDR1 SGDLS, CDR2 YYNGEE. CDR3 size: 17 residues. Trimming at V came to 6 bases and at J to 9 bases, leaving 23 bases not matched to a gene. In DNA form, the CDR3 reads TGTGCCAGCACCTACTTTTCATACCGGGACAGAGGTGTCCAAGCTTTCTTT. It encodes CASTYFSYRDRGVQAFF.

This clone came up a few times. J is TRBJ1-5 and V is TRBV28, with 8 bases identical to TRBD1. J gave up 4 bases and V 6 bases, and 5 bases lay outside the gene matches. This CDR3 is built from 14 residues. CDR1 and CDR2 (germline): MDHEN, SYDVKM. This CDR3 reads CASRRTGKNQPQHF. CDR3 DNA sequence: TGTGCCAGCAGAAGGACAGGGAAAAATCAGCCCCAGCATTTT.

The chain joins TRBV28 to TRBJ1-5; no reliable D call. Germline V gene sequence: CDR1 MDHEN, CDR2 SYDVKM. This CDR3 spans 16 amino acids. V dropped 2 bases and J dropped 3 bases, with 14 bases sitting between them. CDR3 DNA: TGTGCCAGCAGTTTACTGGCTCCTGCCGACAATCAGCCCCAGCATTTT. It is translated as CASSLLAPADNQPQHF. Full variable domain (outside the CDR3, taken from reference TRBV28 and TRBJ1-5): DVKVTQSSRYLVKRTGEKVFLECVQDMDHENMFWYRQDPGLGLRLIYFSYDVKMKEKGDIPEGYSVSREKKERFSLILESASTNQTSMYLCASSLLAPADNQPQHFGDGTRLSIL.

V usage is TRBV7-9 and J usage is TRBJ1-2; TRBD1 aligns across 12 bases. CDR3 size: 15 residues. CDR1 and CDR2 (germline): SEHNR, FQNEAQ (reference sequence). The trim removed 8 bases at V and 6 bases at J, leaving 10 bases unmatched. CDR3 DNA: TGTGCCAGCTCACACGAGGGACAGGGGGCGCATGGCTACACCTTC. Protein sequence: CASSHEGQGAHGYTF.

The chain combines TRBV6-6 with TRBJ2-6; D not certain. Germline loops: CDR1 MNHNY, CDR2 SVGAGI (reference sequence). V lost 7 bases, J lost 4 bases, and 8 bases lay in between. The CDR3 totals 13 residues. The CDR3 DNA sequence: TGTGCCAGCACTACGACAGGGGCCAACGTCCTGACTTTC. Its protein product is CASTTTGANVLTF.

The rearrangement joins TRBV11-2 to TRBJ2-7, with 9 positions matching TRBD2. The CDR3 runs to 15 residues. Germline V gene lookup returns CDR1 SGHAT and CDR2 FQNNGV. The junction had 6 bases not matched to a gene; V was cut back by 2 bases and J by 4 bases. The CDR3 loop is CASSLILAGVYEQYF. CDR3 DNA: TGTGCCAGCAGCTTAATCTTAGCGGGAGTTTACGAGCAGTACTTC.

For the CDR3, the DNA is TGTGCCAGCAGTTCCATACAGGGGCCCTATGGCTACACCTTC. The encoded protein is CASSSIQGPYGYTF. V is TRBV6-5 and J is TRBJ1-2; the match to TRBD1 covers 7 bases. The germline CDR1 and CDR2 sequences are MNHEY and SVGAGI. CDR3 length: 14 amino acids. J lost 4 bases, V lost 4 bases, and 6 bases had no gene match.